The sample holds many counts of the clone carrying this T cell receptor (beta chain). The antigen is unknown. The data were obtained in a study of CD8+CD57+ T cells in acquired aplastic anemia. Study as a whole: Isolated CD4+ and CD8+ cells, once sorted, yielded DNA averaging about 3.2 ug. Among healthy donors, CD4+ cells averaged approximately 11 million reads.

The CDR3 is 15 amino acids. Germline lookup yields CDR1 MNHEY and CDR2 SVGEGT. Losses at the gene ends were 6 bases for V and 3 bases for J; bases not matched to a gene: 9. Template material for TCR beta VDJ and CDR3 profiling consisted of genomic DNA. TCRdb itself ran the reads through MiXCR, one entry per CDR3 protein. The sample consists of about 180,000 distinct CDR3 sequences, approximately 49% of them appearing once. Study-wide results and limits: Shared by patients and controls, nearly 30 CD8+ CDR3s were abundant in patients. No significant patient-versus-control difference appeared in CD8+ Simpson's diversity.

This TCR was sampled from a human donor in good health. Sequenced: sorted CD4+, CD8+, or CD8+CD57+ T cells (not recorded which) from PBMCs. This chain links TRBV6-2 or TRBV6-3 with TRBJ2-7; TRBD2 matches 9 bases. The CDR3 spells CASRTSGSFLYEQYF. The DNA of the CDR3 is TGTGCCAGCAGAACTAGCGGGTCTTTCCTCTACGAGCAGTACTTC.